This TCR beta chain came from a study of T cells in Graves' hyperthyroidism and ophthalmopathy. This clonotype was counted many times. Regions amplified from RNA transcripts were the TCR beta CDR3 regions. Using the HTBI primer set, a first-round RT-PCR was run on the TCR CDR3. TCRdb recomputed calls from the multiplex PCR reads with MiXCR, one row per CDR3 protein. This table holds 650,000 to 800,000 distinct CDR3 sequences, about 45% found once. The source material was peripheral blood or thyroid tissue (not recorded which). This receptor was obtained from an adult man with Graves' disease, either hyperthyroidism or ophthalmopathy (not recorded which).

CDR3 nucleotide sequence: TGTGCCAGCAGCTCAAGGACTAGCGGGGGAGAGACCCAGTACTTC. Amino acid sequence: CASSSRTSGGETQYF. V is TRBV7-6 and J is TRBJ2-5; 13 positions match TRBD2. Germline V gives CDR1 SGHVS, CDR2 FNYEAQ. Trimming cost V 4 bases and J 4 bases; bases outside gene matches: 3. The CDR3 runs to 15 residues.